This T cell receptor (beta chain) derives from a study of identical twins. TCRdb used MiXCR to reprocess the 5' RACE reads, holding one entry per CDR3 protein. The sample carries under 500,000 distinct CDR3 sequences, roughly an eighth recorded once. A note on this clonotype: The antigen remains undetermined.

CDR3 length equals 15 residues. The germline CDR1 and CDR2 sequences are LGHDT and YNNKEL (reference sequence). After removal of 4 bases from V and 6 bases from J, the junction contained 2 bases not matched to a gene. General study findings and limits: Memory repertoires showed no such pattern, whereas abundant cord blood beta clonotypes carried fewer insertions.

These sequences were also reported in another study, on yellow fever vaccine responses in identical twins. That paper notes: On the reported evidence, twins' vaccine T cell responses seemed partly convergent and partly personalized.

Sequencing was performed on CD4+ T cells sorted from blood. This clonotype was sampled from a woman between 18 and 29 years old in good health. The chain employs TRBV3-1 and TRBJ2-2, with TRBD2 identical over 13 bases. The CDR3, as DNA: TGTGCCAGCAGCCGAGGACTAGCGGGAGCCGGGGAGCTGTTTTTT. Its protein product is CASSRGLAGAGELFF.